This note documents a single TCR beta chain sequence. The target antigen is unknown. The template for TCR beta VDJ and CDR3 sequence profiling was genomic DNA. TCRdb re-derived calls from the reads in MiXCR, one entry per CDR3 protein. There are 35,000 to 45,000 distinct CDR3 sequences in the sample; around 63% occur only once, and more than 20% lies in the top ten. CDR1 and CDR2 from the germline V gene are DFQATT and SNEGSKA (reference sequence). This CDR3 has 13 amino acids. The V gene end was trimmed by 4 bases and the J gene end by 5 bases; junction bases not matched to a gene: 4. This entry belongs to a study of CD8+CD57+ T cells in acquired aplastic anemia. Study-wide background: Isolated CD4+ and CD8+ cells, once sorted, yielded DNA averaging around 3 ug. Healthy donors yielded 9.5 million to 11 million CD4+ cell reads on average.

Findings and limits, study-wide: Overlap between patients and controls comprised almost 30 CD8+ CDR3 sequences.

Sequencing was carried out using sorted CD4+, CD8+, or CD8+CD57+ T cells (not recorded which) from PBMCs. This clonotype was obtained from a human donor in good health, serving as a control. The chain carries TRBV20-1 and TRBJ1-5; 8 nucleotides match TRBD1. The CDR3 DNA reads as TGCAGTGCTAAGACAGGGGTCGATCAGCCCCAGCATTTT. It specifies CSAKTGVDQPQHF.